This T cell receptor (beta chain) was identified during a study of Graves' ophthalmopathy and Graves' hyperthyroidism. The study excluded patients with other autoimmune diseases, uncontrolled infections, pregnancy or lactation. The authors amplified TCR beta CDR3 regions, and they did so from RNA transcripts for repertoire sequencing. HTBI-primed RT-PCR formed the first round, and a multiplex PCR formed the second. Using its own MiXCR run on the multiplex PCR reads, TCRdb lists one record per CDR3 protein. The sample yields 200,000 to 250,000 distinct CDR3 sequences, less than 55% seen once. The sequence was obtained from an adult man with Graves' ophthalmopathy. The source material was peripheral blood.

The CDR3 reads CASSYSADVNTEAFF. The CDR3 nucleotides read TGTGCCAGCAGTTACTCCGCGGATGTGAACACTGAAGCTTTCTTT. The rearrangement joins TRBV6-5 to TRBJ1-1, with D uncertain. Germline V gives CDR1 MNHEY, CDR2 SVGAGI. Trimming cost V 0 bases and J 0 bases, with 8 bases left between them. The CDR3 consists of 15 residues.